A single T cell receptor (beta chain) is shown here with its context. Its antigen is unknown. Compared with germline, one end of the junction differs, possibly owing to a read error. The sample originates from a study of T cell responses to AZD1222 COVID-19 vaccine (dated by TCRdb to the early 2020s). Background for the entire study: Because spike-specific TCR depth and breadth did not differ between the two schedules, AZD1222 recipients who got a second dose at roughly 4 weeks were pooled with those who got a second dose at roughly 12 weeks. Trial participants were enrolled by age into subgroups of 18-55, 56-69 and 70-plus years, and about 150, 27 and 61 TCR-sequenced participants, respectively, were included in these subgroups. A total of around 240 trial participants underwent TCR sequencing, of whom 207 received two doses of AZD1222 and about 26 received two doses of the MenACWY control vaccine. Study-level results and caveats: Because no day 14 peak-response samples were available, the repertoires could be characterized only after the peak T cell response. After two AZD1222 doses, spike-specific TCR breadth and depth were significantly higher than at day 0 and than in MenACWY recipients. Only five to seven AZD1222 recipients were SARS-CoV-2 seropositive at baseline, limiting conclusions about previously exposed vaccinees. Participants were mostly white British and included more females than males, and it was suggested by the authors that clonal diversity may have been underestimated. CD4 TCRs associated with the vaccine covered the entire spike protein, and the dominant responses were in regions 160-218 and 743-854. In the small 56-69-year group, the increase in depth fell short of significance, most likely because of low power. Reportedly, almost half of the unique spike-specific TCRs recognized epitopes lying outside the regions that are mutated in the B.1.351 and B.1.1.7 variants.

Reading the germline V gene gives CDR1 MNHEY and CDR2 SVGAGI. The CDR3 covers 14 residues, taking in both the cysteine and the phenylalanine. Only the CDR3 DNA stays, 42 bases, in frame from base 1. The label giving this sample's time point can be read as: baseline before first vaccination. Samples from vaccinated people were obtained from the UK trials COV001 and COV002, which included a single-blind randomized controlled phase 2/3 trial of AZD1222 (ChAdOx1 nCoV-19) in healthy adults. For TCRbeta chain sequencing, PBMC samples were collected from trial participants at day 0 and at day 28 after the second dose. The CDR3 regions of human TCRbeta chains were analyzed by immunosequencing. As for the original processing: Repertoire TCRs were matched against a reference library of SARS-CoV-2-specific TCRs generated with the MIRA antigen-specificity platform. Breadth was defined as the fraction of unique TCRs that were SARS-CoV-2-associated. Depth was defined as the fraction of total T cells that were SARS-CoV-2-associated. Using the MIRA data, each spike-specific TCR was assigned both to the spike region to which the TCR was reactive and to a CD4 or CD8 class. Log10-transformed breadth and depth values were compared by one-way ANOVA with Sidak's multiple comparisons tests. The clones in this table, taken by TCRdb from immuneACCESS, are in-frame only. Not every clone is retained; where verified, under half of the shortfall comes from an unresolved V gene, and the cause of the rest is unknown. Clone size and the V and J calls come from that table; the DNA yielded D and trimming. This sample comprises over 95,000 clones, approximately 89% of them detected only once. The ten biggest clones cover around 4.3% of the sample.

This chain joins TRBV6-5 to TRBJ1-1; the D gene lacks a confident call. This sequence was found in an adult in good health. The sequencing used peripheral blood, collected on day 0 of AZD1222 vaccination. Here the CDR3 is given as CTSSYLGGNTEAFF. At the DNA level, the sequence is TGTACCAGCAGTTACTTAGGCGGTAACACTGAAGCTTTCTTT.